This T cell receptor beta chain was sequenced in a study of T cells in Graves' hyperthyroidism and ophthalmopathy. RNA transcripts yielded amplified TCR beta CDR3 regions. TCR CDR3 regions were first amplified by RT-PCR with HTBI primers. TCRdb fed the multiplex PCR reads into MiXCR, producing one record per CDR3 protein. Of around 540,000 distinct CDR3 sequences in the sample, around 42% were seen once. This clonotype was seen only a few times. Germline V gene sequence: CDR1 LNHDA, CDR2 SQIVND (reference sequence). V was clipped by 3 bases and J by 5 bases, with 8 bases between them. The CDR3 spans 13 residues.

V gene TRBV19 combines with J gene TRBJ1-5; no reliable D call. The sequenced sample consisted of peripheral blood or thyroid tissue (not recorded which). This TCR derives from a woman under 30 with Graves' hyperthyroidism. CDR3 amino acids: CASSMWGDQPQHF. CDR3 DNA sequence: TGTGCCAGTAGTATGTGGGGAGATCAGCCCCAGCATTTT. Filled out from reference TRBV19 and TRBJ1-5, the complete variable domain reads DGGITQSPKYLFRKEGQNVTLSCEQNLNHDAMYWYRQDPGQGLRLIYYSQIVNDFQKGDIAEGYSVSREKKESFPLTVTSAQKNPTAFYLCASSMWGDQPQHFGDGTRLSIL.